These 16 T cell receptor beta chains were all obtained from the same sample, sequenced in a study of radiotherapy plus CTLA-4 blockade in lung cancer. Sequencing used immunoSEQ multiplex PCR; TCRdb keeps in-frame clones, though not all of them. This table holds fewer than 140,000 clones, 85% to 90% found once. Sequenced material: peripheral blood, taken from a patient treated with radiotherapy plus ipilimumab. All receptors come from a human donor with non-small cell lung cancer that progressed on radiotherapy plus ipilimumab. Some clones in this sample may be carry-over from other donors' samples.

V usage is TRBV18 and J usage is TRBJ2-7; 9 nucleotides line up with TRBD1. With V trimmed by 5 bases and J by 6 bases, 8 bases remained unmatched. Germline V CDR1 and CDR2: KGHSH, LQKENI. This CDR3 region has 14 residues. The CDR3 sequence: CASSIQGAVIEQYF. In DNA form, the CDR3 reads TGTGCCAGCTCAATACAGGGGGCTGTCATCGAGCAGTACTTC.

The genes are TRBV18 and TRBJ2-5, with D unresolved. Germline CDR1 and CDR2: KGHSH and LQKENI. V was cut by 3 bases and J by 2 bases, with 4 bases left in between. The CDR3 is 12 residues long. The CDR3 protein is CASSPTQETQYF. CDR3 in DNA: TGTGCCAGCTCACCGACGCAAGAGACCCAGTACTTC. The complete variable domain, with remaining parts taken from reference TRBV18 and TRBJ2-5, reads NAGVMQNPRHLVRRRGQEARLRCSPMKGHSHVYWYRQLPEEGLKFMVYLQKENIIDESGMPKERFSAEFPKEGPSILRIQQVVRGDSAAYFCASSPTQETQYFGPGTRLLVL.

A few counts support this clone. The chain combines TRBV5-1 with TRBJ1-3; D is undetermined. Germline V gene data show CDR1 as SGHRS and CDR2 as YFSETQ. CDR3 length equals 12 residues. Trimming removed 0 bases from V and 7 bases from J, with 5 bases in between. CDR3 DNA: TGCGCCAGCAGCTTGGATTGGAACACCATATATTTT. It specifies CASSLDWNTIYF.

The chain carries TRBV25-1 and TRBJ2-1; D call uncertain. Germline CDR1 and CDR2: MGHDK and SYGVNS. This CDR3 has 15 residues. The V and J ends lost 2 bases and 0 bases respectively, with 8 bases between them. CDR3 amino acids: CASSEGQSSYNEQFF. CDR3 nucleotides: TGTGCCAGCAGTGAAGGTCAGAGCTCCTACAATGAGCAGTTCTTC.

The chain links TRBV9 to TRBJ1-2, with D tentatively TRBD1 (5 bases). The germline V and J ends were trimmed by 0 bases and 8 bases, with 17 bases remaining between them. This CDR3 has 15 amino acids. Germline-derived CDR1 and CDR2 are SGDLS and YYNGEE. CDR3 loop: CASSVGSAGSLGYTF. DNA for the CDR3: TGTGCCAGCAGCGTAGGAAGTGCAGGGAGTTTGGGCTACACCTTC.

CDR3 in amino acids: CASSIWGGRLTYNSPLHF. The DNA of the CDR3 is TGTGCCAGTAGTATCTGGGGTGGCAGGCTCACCTATAATTCACCCCTCCACTTT. The chain employs TRBV19 and TRBJ1-6; no clear D gene. Trimming shortened V by 3 bases and J by 2 bases, and 17 bases separated the two germline ends. Germline CDR1 reads LNHDA; CDR2 reads SQIVND (reference sequence). This CDR3 is built from 18 residues.

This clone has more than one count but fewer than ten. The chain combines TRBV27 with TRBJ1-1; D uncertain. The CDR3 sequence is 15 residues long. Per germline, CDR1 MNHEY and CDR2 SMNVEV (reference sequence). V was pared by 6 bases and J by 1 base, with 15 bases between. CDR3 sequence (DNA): TGTGCCAGCAGCCAAGCCAGAGGGCCGAACACTGAAGCTTTCTTT. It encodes CASSQARGPNTEAFF.

The CDR3 loop reads CASSSRTGNEKLFF. For the CDR3, the DNA is TGTGCCAGCAGCTCCCGGACAGGCAATGAAAAACTGTTTTTT. This chain joins TRBV7-8 and TRBJ1-4; TRBD1 agrees at 7 bases. Looked up from germline, CDR1 is SGHVS and CDR2 is FQNEAQ. V shed 4 bases and J 5 bases; nucleotides not matched to a gene: 4. The CDR3 extends over 14 amino acids. Filled out from reference TRBV7-8 and TRBJ1-4, the complete variable domain reads GAGVSQSPRYKVAKRGQDVALRCDPISGHVSLFWYQQALGQGPEFLTYFQNEAQLDKSGLPSDRFFAERPEGSVSTLKIQRTQQEDSAVYLCASSSRTGNEKLFFGSGTQLSVL.

The CDR3 spells CASSPGTADQPQHF. In DNA form, the CDR3 reads TGCGCCAGCAGCCCCGGGACAGCGGATCAGCCCCAGCATTTT. The chain has TRBV5-1 and TRBJ1-5, with 7 bases that match TRBD1. Germline loops: CDR1 SGHRS, CDR2 YFSETQ. The J segment lost 5 bases and the V segment lost 4 bases, leaving 6 bases of the junction unmatched. This CDR3 is 14 amino acids long.

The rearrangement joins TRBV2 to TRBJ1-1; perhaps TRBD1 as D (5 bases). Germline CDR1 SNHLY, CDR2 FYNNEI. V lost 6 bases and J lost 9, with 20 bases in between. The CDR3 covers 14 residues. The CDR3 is CASRQQVPSLKAFF. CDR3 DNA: TGTGCCAGCAGACAACAGGTACCGTCCCTGAAAGCTTTCTTT.

CDR3 in DNA: TGTGCCAGCAGCGGGGCAGGGGCAGGGCAGCCCCAGCATTTT. This gives the protein CASSGAGAGQPQHF. The V gene is TRBV6-1, the J gene TRBJ1-5; TRBD1 is a possible D gene (6 bases). Germline values: CDR1 MNHNS, CDR2 SASEGT. Trimming removed 6 bases at V and 7 bases at J, with 16 bases between. CDR3 size: 14 residues.

Written as DNA, the CDR3 is TGCGCCAGCAGCTTGGATGGACAGGGGGTTTCACCCCTCCACTTT. Its translation is CASSLDGQGVSPLHF. V usage is TRBV5-1 and J usage is TRBJ1-6; the match to TRBD1 covers 10 bases. V shed 0 bases, J shed 9 bases, and the junction held 3 bases outside the gene matches. Germline values: CDR1 SGHRS, CDR2 YFSETQ. The length of the CDR3 is 15 residues.

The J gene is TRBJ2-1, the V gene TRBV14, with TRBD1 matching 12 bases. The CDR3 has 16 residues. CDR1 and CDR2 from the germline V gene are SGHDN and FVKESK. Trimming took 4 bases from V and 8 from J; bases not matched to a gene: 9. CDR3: CASSLRPGTGGDEQFF. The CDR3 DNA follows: TGTGCCAGCAGCCTCCGACCCGGGACAGGGGGCGATGAGCAGTTCTTC.

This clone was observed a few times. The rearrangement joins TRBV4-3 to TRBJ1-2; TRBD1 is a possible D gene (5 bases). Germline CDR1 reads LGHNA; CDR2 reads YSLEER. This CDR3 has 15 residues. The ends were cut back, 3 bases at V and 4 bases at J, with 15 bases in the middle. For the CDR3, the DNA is TGCGCCAGCAGCCAGGGTGGGACGGCGAGCTATGGCTACACCTTC. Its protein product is CASSQGGTASYGYTF.

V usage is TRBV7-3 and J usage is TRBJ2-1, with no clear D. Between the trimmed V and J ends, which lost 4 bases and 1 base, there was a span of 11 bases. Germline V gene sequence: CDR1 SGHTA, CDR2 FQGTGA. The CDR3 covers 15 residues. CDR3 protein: CASSSTLGSYNEQFF. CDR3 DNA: TGTGCCAGCAGCTCCACACTCGGATCCTACAATGAGCAGTTCTTC. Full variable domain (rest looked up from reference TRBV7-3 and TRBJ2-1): GAGVSQTPSNKVTEKGKYVELRCDPISGHTALYWYRQSLGQGPEFLIYFQGTGAADDSGLPNDRFFAVRPEGSVSTLKIQRTERGDSAVYLCASSSTLGSYNEQFFGPGTRLTVL.

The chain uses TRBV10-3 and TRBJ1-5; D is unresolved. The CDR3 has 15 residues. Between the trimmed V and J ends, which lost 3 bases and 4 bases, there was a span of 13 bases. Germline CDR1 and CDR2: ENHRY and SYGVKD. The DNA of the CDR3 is TGTGCCATCAGTGAACAAGGAGGGCTGAATCAGCCCCAGCATTTT. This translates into CAISEQGGLNQPQHF.